Detailed here is one T cell receptor beta chain. No antigen is known for it. Including cysteine and phenylalanine, the CDR3 has 15 amino acids. No DNA sequence is on record. CDR1 and CDR2 are drawn from the germline V gene (reference sequence): MNHEY, SMNVEV. Synovial fluid was collected as the synovial sample, alongside matched peripheral blood, from each patient with active arthritis. The donors for the TCR repertoire analysis were approximately eleven juvenile idiopathic arthritis patients with active disease who had not reached inactive disease, of whom 3 were polyarticular and 8 were oligoarticular. The median age of the TCR-sequenced patients was over 10 years (range roughly 2.4-25), and their median disease duration was around seven years (range 0.2-19.1). FOXP3 TSDR demethylation in synovial Treg cells was comparable to that in blood Treg cells and healthy-donor Treg cells, supporting bona fide regulatory lineage commitment of the synovial Treg cells. The samples for TCR repertoire analysis were obtained at two Italian centres.

Library preparation was by the immunoSEQ multiplex PCR assay. Adaptive Biotechnologies carried out the TCRbeta CDR3 sequencing. In the paper's pipeline: Repertoire similarity was assessed with the Chao-modified Jaccard index and with the median clonotype overlap from 200 random subsamples of equal sample size. The similarity analyses were run on either productive nucleotide sequences or amino acid sequences translated in silico. To compare repertoires, the researchers applied hierarchical clustering with single linkage as well as t-SNE, based on Chao-modified Jaccard distances. Repertoire diversity was measured with the Renyi index after sample size normalisation across a range of alpha values. Not all clones reach the TCRdb copy of this immuneACCESS table, which keeps in-frame sequences only. Checked studies attribute under half of the gap to unresolved V genes and leave the rest unexplained. V and J calls and clone size come straight from that table; D and trimming were deduced from the DNA. The sample table records approximately 3,000 clones. The ten biggest clones cover roughly 10% of the sample.

These data are taken from a study of synovial regulatory T cells in juvenile arthritis (dated by TCRdb to between 2014 and 2017). For the study in its entirety: Among the sequenced patients, three were classified as therapy-naive, methotrexate plus infliximab was given to one, methotrexate was given to six, and treatment information was unavailable for one. Using matched patient samples, the researchers compared TCRbeta CDR3 repertoires across three groups: blood iaTreg cells, other blood Treg cells and synovial fluid Treg cells. Although effector T cell subsets in the cohort were also sequenced for comparisons, the Treg dataset on its own covers only blood and synovial fluid Treg cells. The TCR repertoire comparisons covered Treg and Teff subsets from fewer than 12 JIA patients with active disease. Overall results and qualifications from the work: iaTreg TCR repertoires were largely private across patients and partially overlapped with synovial Teff and blood CPL repertoires. Synovial Treg cells shared more CDR3 sequences with iaTreg cells than with other blood Treg cells, and Chao-Jaccard similarity confirmed that synovial Treg cells were more closely related to iaTreg cells.

The sequence derives from a donor aged 2-30 years with juvenile idiopathic arthritis. Recombination joined TRBV27 with TRBJ1-1. Sequenced sample: Treg cells from the synovium. The CDR3 amino acid sequence is: CASTIRESSIIEAFF.